These 3 T cell receptor beta chains share one sample of origin, sequenced in a study of PD-L1 blockade in urothelial cancer. The data were produced by immunoSEQ multiplex PCR, yet TCRdb's version contains in-frame clones alone and is incomplete. Of around 40,000 clones listed, 65% to 85% are singletons. Sequenced material: PBMCs, taken around atezolizumab (anti-PD-L1) treatment. These receptors originate from a man in his sixties with urothelial cancer.

CDR3 region: CASSPRGGSTDTQYF. The CDR3 DNA sequence: TGTGCCAGCAGCCCTCGCGGGGGTAGCACAGATACGCAGTATTTT. The rearrangement uses TRBV9 and TRBJ2-3; 7 bases agree with TRBD2. Trimming cost V 4 bases and J 0 bases; bases outside gene matches: 5. Per germline, CDR1 SGDLS and CDR2 YYNGEE. This CDR3 has 15 residues.

This clone was observed a few times. This chain links TRBV10-1 with TRBJ1-2; 8 bases fit TRBD1. The CDR3 is 14 amino acids. Unmatched junction bases numbered 3, after V lost 6 bases and J lost 0 bases. From germline, CDR1 is WNHNN and CDR2 SYGVQD (reference sequence). CDR3 residues: CASSPGQANYGYTF. For the CDR3, the DNA is TGCGCCAGCAGCCCGGGACAGGCTAACTATGGCTACACCTTC.

The chain links TRBV19 to TRBJ2-7; 9 positions agree with TRBD1. The CDR3 runs 15 residues. After removal of 6 bases from V and 3 bases from J, the junction contained 9 bases not matched to a gene. CDR1 is LNHDA and CDR2 is SQIVND in the germline V gene (reference sequence). The CDR3 DNA is TGTGCCAGTAGCCCGGGGACAGGGCGAAACTACGAGCAGTACTTC. Translated, it gives CASSPGTGRNYEQYF.